The T cell receptor beta chain under discussion was sequenced for a study of memory CD4+ T cells and cytomegalovirus serostatus. At the level of the study: Donors were healthy Belgian adults, under 10 CMV seropositive and about two dozen seronegative.

Using immunoSEQ multiplex PCR, the repertoire was profiled, and TCRdb retains in-frame clones only, with some absent. The repertoire holds around 57,000 clones, with around 82% as singletons. There are a few counts of this clone. Its target is not known. Single viable CD3+CD4+CD8-CD45RO+ cells were sorted as the memory CD4+ T cells. Total CD4+ T cells were enriched by CD4 positive selection. Study-level findings and limits: CMV serostatus prediction reached median AUC around 0.95, or 0.9 with US-trained model. The CMV-associated TCR signature appears largely within the CD4+ memory repertoire.

CDR3 length: 12 residues. Per germline, CDR1 KGHSY and CDR2 FQNENV. With 0 bases removed from V and 10 bases from J, the gap between germline ends came to 9 bases. This TCR was recovered from an adult in good health and CMV-seronegative. Some clones in this sample may be carry-over from other donors' samples. Material for sequencing was memory CD4+ T cells from blood. V is TRBV16 and J is TRBJ1-1; D is perhaps TRBD1 (6 bases). The CDR3 reads CASSQSTGIAFF. CDR3 in DNA: TGTGCCAGCAGCCAATCAACAGGGATAGCTTTCTTT.